The next 21 T cell receptor beta chains were all read from a single sample in a study of T cell repertoires in cytomegalovirus infection (dated by TCRdb to between 2019 and 2020). Instrument on record: Illumina HiSeq 1500. Through fastp at Q25 and MiXCR, TCRdb rebuilt clones from the public reads, retaining in-frame beta chains. Rows matching on CDR3 protein sequence are summarized as one entry with the most common DNA and genes. The sample contains hundreds of thousands of distinct CDR3 sequences, 9.5% of them found a single time. Clones ranked in the top ten supply about 4.5% of the sample. The sample comprised PBMCs. These receptors originate from a human donor in good health (CMV status not recorded). Some clones in this sample may be carry-over from other donors' samples.

The sample holds a few counts of this clonotype. The chain employs TRBV28 and TRBJ1-3, with 12 bases aligning to TRBD1. The CDR3 consists of 18 residues. Germline values: CDR1 MDHEN, CDR2 SYDVKM. V shed 5 bases, J shed 4 bases, and the junction held 12 bases outside the gene matches. Here the CDR3 DNA reads TGTGCCAGCAGTACCTCCGGGACAGGGGGCTCGGTCGGAAACACCATATATTTT. Amino acids: CASSTSGTGGSVGNTIYF.

The J gene is TRBJ2-7, the V gene TRBV5-1; 7 nucleotides agree with TRBD1. CDR1 is SGHRS, CDR2 YFSETQ, per germline. This CDR3 region has 14 residues. The trim removed 8 bases at V and 0 bases at J, leaving 8 bases unmatched. The CDR3 bases are TGCGCCAGTGCGAAACAGGGGAGCTCCTACGAGCAGTACTTC. This sequence encodes CASAKQGSSYEQYF.

V usage is TRBV9 and J usage is TRBJ1-4, with 7 bases aligning to TRBD1. J gave up 5 bases and V 3 bases, and 7 bases lay outside the gene matches. The germline V gene encodes CDR1 SGDLS and CDR2 YYNGEE. The CDR3 has 15 residues. In DNA form, the CDR3 reads TGTGCCAGCAGCGGAAGGACAGGCGGAAATGAAAAACTGTTTTTT. It translates to CASSGRTGGNEKLFF.

This chain joins TRBV19 and TRBJ2-5, with TRBD2 matching over 12 bases. The junction had 10 bases not matched to a gene; V was cut back by 4 bases and J by 7 bases. Germline V gene sequence: CDR1 LNHDA, CDR2 SQIVND (reference sequence). The CDR3 spans 16 residues. CDR3 nucleotide sequence: TGTGCCAGTAGTACGACTAGCGGGGGTAATCTGGTGACCCAGTACTTC. Translated: CASSTTSGGNLVTQYF.

This clonotype was seen repeatedly, ten times or more. CDR3 nucleotides: TGCAGTGCTAGGATGGACTATCCAGATACGCAGTATTTT. Translated, it gives CSARMDYPDTQYF. The chain employs TRBV20-1 and TRBJ2-3, with a possible D match to TRBD2 (6 bases). Trimming left V 3 bases short and J 4 bases short, with 11 bases between. Germline V gives CDR1 DFQATT, CDR2 SNEGSKA (reference sequence). This CDR3 is built from 13 residues.

This clonotype was seen more than once but under ten times. The V call is TRBV6-2 or TRBV6-3, the J call TRBJ2-1; 9 bases map to TRBD1. Germline assignment: CDR1 MNHEY and CDR2 SVGEGT. The V gene end was trimmed by 5 bases and the J gene end by 4 bases; junction bases not matched to a gene: 6. This CDR3 spans 15 amino acids. The CDR3 sequence is CASSPGQGKYNEQFF. The CDR3 DNA sequence: TGTGCCAGCAGTCCCGGACAGGGGAAATACAATGAGCAGTTCTTC.

This clonotype was counted between two and nine times. The J gene is TRBJ2-1, the V gene TRBV5-5, with 8 bases that match TRBD1. Germline V lookup: CDR1 SGHKS, CDR2 YYEKEE (reference sequence). The CDR3 sequence is 15 residues long. With 0 bases clipped from V and 7 bases from J, the junction kept 6 bases outside the gene matches. The DNA for the CDR3 is TGTGCCAGCAGCTTGGGTGGACAGGGCGGGAATGAGCAGTTCTTC. This gives the protein CASSLGGQGGNEQFF.

In its sample, this clonotype was seen many times. This chain links TRBV30 with TRBJ1-4, with 7 bases identical to TRBD1. The trim removed 2 bases at V and 0 bases at J, leaving 9 bases unmatched. CDR3 size: 17 residues. CDR1 and CDR2 from the germline V gene are GTSNPN and SVGIG (reference sequence). CDR3 loop: CAWSRDRSTTTNEKLFF. The CDR3 DNA is TGTGCCTGGAGTCGGGACAGATCAACGACAACTAATGAAAAACTGTTTTTT.

The chain is built from TRBV5-1 and TRBJ2-2; 7 positions agree with TRBD2. J gave up 10 bases and V 7 bases, and 16 bases lay outside the gene matches. CDR3 length: 15 amino acids. The V gene's germline CDR1 is SGHRS and CDR2 YFSETQ. CDR3 nucleotides: TGCGCCAGCTGCCGCCAAGGGGAGGGGATAAAGGAGCTGTTTTTT. Translated, it gives CASCRQGEGIKELFF.

This clonotype came up a few times. The chain couples TRBV20-1 to TRBJ1-2; 7 bases are shared with TRBD1. With V trimmed by 4 bases and J by 6 bases, 8 bases remained unmatched. This CDR3 comprises 13 residues. CDR1 DFQATT and CDR2 SNEGSKA come from the germline V gene (reference sequence). CDR3 bases: TGCAGTGCTATCCCCCGAGGGGGCGATGGCTACACCTTC. It is translated as CSAIPRGGDGYTF.

This clonotype was picked up many times. The chain is built from TRBV7-8 and TRBJ1-1; D is uncertain. Trimming cost V 4 bases and J 1 base, with 13 bases left between them. The CDR3 totals 15 residues. Per germline, CDR1 SGHVS and CDR2 FQNEAQ. For the CDR3, the DNA is TGTGCCAGCAGCTCCAGGTCCGGCTGGAACACTGAAGCTTTCTTT. Protein sequence: CASSSRSGWNTEAFF.

This clonotype was recorded at least ten times. The rearrangement joins TRBV7-8 to TRBJ2-2; no clear D gene. Germline-derived CDR1 and CDR2 are SGHVS and FQNEAQ. The CDR3 has 17 residues. V was pared by 4 bases and J by 0 bases, with 15 bases between. The CDR3 is CASSSRPPASNTGELFF. CDR3 sequence (DNA): TGTGCCAGCAGCTCCCGACCCCCGGCATCGAACACCGGGGAGCTGTTTTTT.

Ten or more counts support this clonotype. The chain couples TRBV10-3 to TRBJ2-7, with no clear D. The V gene's germline CDR1 is ENHRY and CDR2 SYGVKD. The CDR3 consists of 14 residues. V was pared by 2 bases and J by 5 bases, with 13 bases between. The CDR3 region is CAISERGNRNEQYF. The CDR3 region has the DNA TGTGCCATCAGTGAGCGAGGAAATAGAAACGAGCAGTACTTC.

The V and J genes are TRBV11-2 and TRBJ1-1; D might be TRBD1 (5 bases). The CDR3 is made up of 15 amino acids. Germline CDR1 SGHAT, CDR2 FQNNGV. Between the trimmed V and J ends, which lost 5 bases and 5 bases, there was a span of 18 bases. CDR3 in amino acids: CASSLLTARGTEAFF. DNA for the CDR3: TGTGCCAGCAGCCTTCTGACCGCCCGGGGGACTGAAGCTTTCTTT.

This rearrangement joins TRBV19 to TRBJ2-1, with 8 bases aligning to TRBD2. CDR1 and CDR2 (germline): LNHDA, SQIVND (reference sequence). Germline trimming cut 3 bases from V and 3 bases from J; bases unmatched to any gene: 4. CDR3 size: 15 residues. The CDR3 is CASSMGTSYYNEQFF. CDR3 coding DNA: TGTGCCAGTAGTATGGGGACTAGTTACTACAATGAGCAGTTCTTC.

This clonotype was counted ten times or more. The chain recombines TRBV20-1 with TRBJ1-2; possibly TRBD1 for D (6 bases). This CDR3 has 15 amino acids. Between the trimmed V and J ends, which lost 0 bases and 8 bases, there was a span of 19 bases. The germline CDR1 and CDR2 sequences are DFQATT and SNEGSKA (reference sequence). CDR3 in DNA: TGCAGTGCTAGAGATCTAAGGGGGAATTTCGGCGGCTACACCTTC. Its translation is CSARDLRGNFGGYTF.

This clonotype has ten or more counts. The rearrangement links TRBV7-2 to TRBJ1-1, with D possibly being TRBD1 (6 bases). The CDR3 is 14 residues long. CDR1 and CDR2 from the germline V gene are SGHTA and FQGNSA. The V and J ends lost 5 bases and 0 bases respectively, with 10 bases between them. The CDR3 reads CASSQDSMNTEAFF. CDR3 in DNA: TGTGCCAGCAGCCAGGACAGTATGAACACTGAAGCTTTCTTT.

The rearrangement links TRBV7-2 to TRBJ2-5; the match to TRBD2 covers 8 bases. Germline values: CDR1 SGHTA, CDR2 FQGNSA. The length of the CDR3 is 15 residues. With V trimmed by 1 base and J by 4 bases, 5 bases remained unmatched. CDR3 sequence (DNA): TGTGCCAGCAGCTTAGAAAGCGGGGGTACAGAGACCCAGTACTTC. Encoded protein: CASSLESGGTETQYF.

This clonotype was seen at least ten times. The gene calls are TRBV11-2 and TRBJ2-1; TRBD2 might be the D (6 bases). V was shortened by 5 bases and J by 3 bases, with 20 bases between the two germline ends. The CDR3 spans 17 residues. Germline assignment: CDR1 SGHAT and CDR2 FQNNGV. The CDR3 bases are TGTGCCAGCAGCCTCCGACGACTAGGCATCTTCTACAATGAGCAGTTCTTC. Encoded protein: CASSLRRLGIFYNEQFF.

Ten or more counts support this clonotype. The chain recombines TRBV28 with TRBJ1-1; TRBD1 aligns across 8 bases. With 3 bases clipped from V and 5 bases from J, the junction kept 11 bases outside the gene matches. Germline-derived CDR1 and CDR2 are MDHEN and SYDVKM. This CDR3 comprises 16 residues. The CDR3 DNA sequence: TGTGCCAGCAGTTTCCAGTCCAGGGGGCGCAAAACTGAAGCTTTCTTT. It encodes CASSFQSRGRKTEAFF.

This clonotype was detected many times. The CDR3 protein is CASSDLSSNQPQHF. Written as DNA, the CDR3 is TGTGCCAGCAGCGATCTCTCTAGCAATCAGCCCCAGCATTTT. The rearrangement uses TRBV11-2 and TRBJ1-5, with D hard to call. Germline-derived CDR1 and CDR2 are SGHAT and FQNNGV. Deletions cut 5 bases from V and 0 bases from J, with 8 bases between. The CDR3 length is 14 residues.